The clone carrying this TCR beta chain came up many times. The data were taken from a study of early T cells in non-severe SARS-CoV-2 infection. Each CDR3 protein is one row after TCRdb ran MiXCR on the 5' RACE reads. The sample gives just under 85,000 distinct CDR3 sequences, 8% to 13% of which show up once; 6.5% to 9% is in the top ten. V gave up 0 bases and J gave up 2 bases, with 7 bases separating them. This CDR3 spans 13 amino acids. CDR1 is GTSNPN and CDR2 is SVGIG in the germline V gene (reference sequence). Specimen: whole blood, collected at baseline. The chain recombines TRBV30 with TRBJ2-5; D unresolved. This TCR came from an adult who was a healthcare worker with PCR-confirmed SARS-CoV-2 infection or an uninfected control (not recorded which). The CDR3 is CAWSVEAQETQYF. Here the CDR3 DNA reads TGTGCCTGGAGTGTCGAGGCGCAAGAGACCCAGTACTTC. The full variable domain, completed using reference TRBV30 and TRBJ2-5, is SQTIHQWPATLVQPVGSPLSLECTVEGTSNPNLYWYRQAAGRGLQLLFYSVGIGQISSEVPQNLSASRPQDRQFILSSKKLLLSDSGFYLCAWSVEAQETQYFGPGTRLLVL.